This T cell receptor (beta chain) stems from a study of cytomegalovirus exposure and HLA in healthy donors. V dropped 4 bases and J dropped 7; count of bases not matched to a gene: 10. Germline V gene data show CDR1 as SGHRS and CDR2 as YFSETQ. This CDR3 has 15 residues. 13 Jbeta primers and 60 Vbeta primers were used for the PCR. Assay used: immunoSEQ multiplex PCR; TCRdb lists only in-frame clones, some missing. The data contain over 55,000 clones, 65% to 85% of them singletons. Source material: PBMCs. This chain connects TRBV5-1 to TRBJ2-2; 7 positions agree with TRBD2. This receptor was identified in a male donor in good health and CMV-seronegative. CDR3 residues: CASSLQTSLNGELFF. For the CDR3, the DNA is TGCGCCAGCAGCCTACAGACTAGCCTGAACGGGGAGCTGTTTTTT. The full variable domain, with the rest looked up from reference TRBV5-1 and TRBJ2-2, is KAGVTQTPRYLIKTRGQQVTLSCSPISGHRSVSWYQQTPGQGLQFLFEYFSETQRNKGNFPGRFSGRQFSNSRSEMNVSTLELGDSALYLCASSLQTSLNGELFFGEGSRLTVL.